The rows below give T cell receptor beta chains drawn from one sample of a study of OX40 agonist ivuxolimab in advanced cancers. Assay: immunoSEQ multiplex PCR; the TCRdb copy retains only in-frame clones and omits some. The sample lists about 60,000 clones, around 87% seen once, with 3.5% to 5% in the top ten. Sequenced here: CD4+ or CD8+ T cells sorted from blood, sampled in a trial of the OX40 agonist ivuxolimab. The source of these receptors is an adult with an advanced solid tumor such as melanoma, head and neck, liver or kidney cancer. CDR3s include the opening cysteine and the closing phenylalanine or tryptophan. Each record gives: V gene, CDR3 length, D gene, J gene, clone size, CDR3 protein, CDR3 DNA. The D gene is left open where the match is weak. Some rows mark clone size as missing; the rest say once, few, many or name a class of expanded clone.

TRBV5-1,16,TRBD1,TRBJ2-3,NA,CASSLVHGTGTDTQYF,TGCGCCAGCAGCTTGGTCCACGGGACAGGGACAGATACGCAGTATTTT
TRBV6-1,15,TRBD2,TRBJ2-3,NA,CASTISGGYTDTQYF,TGTGCCAGCACCATTAGCGGGGGTTACACAGATACGCAGTATTTT
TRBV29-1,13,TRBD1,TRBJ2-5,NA,CSTGTGGSGTQYF,TGCAGCACAGGGACAGGCGGGTCCGGGACCCAGTACTTC
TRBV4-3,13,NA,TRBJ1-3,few,CASSQERGNTIYF,TGCGCCAGCAGCCAAGAACGGGGAAACACCATATATTTT
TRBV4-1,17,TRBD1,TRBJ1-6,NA,CASSQQYPGTADSPLHF,TGCGCCAGCAGCCAACAATACCCCGGGACAGCTGATTCACCCCTCCACTTT
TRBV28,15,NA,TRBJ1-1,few,CASSLRRTGNTEAFF,TGTGCCAGCAGTTTACGCCGAACAGGCAACACTGAAGCTTTCTTT
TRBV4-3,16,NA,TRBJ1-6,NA,CASSLDVSGRNSPLHF,TGCGCCAGCAGCCTCGATGTATCGGGCCGGAATTCACCCCTCCACTTT
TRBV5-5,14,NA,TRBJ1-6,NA,CASSLGHGYSTLHF,TGTGCCAGCAGCTTGGGTCATGGGTATAGTACCCTCCACTTT
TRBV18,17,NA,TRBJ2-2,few,CASSESGDTLNTGELFF,TGTGCCAGCTCAGAAAGCGGAGATACGTTGAACACCGGGGAGCTGTTTTTT
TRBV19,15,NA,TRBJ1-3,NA,CATSIGGGSGNTIYF,TGTGCCACCAGTATAGGAGGGGGCTCTGGAAACACCATATATTTT
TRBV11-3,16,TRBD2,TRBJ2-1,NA,CASSLGLAGLYNEQFF,TGTGCCAGCAGCCTCGGACTAGCGGGGCTCTACAATGAGCAGTTCTTC
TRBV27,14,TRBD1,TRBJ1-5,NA,CASSAGQGNQPQHF,TGTGCCAGCAGTGCAGGACAGGGCAATCAGCCCCAGCATTTT
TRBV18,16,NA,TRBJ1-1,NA,CASSLRGAPGNTEAFF,TGTGCCAGCTCTTTAAGGGGGGCTCCAGGTAACACTGAAGCTTTCTTT
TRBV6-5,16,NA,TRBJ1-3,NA,CASSSPRPGSGNTIYF,TGTGCCAGCAGTTCCCCTCGCCCGGGCTCTGGAAACACCATATATTTT
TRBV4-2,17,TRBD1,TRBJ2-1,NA,CASSQGDRDREYGEQFF,TGTGCCAGCAGCCAGGGAGACCGGGACAGGGAATATGGTGAGCAGTTCTTC
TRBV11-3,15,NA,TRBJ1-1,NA,CASTFRGGMNTEAFF,TGTGCCAGCACCTTTAGGGGGGGGATGAACACTGAAGCTTTCTTT
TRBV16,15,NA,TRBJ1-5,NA,CASSQSNLQSQPQHF,TGTGCCAGCAGCCAATCAAATCTCCAGAGCCAGCCCCAGCATTTT
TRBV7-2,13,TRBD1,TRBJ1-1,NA,CASSPTGRTEAFF,TGTGCCAGCAGCCCGACAGGGCGGACTGAAGCTTTCTTT
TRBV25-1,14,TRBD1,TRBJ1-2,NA,CASSAPGTAIGYTF,TGTGCCAGCAGTGCTCCCGGGACAGCGATCGGCTACACCTTC
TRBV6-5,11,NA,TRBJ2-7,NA,CASSFQFEQYF,TGTGCCAGCAGCTTTCAGTTCGAGCAGTACTTC
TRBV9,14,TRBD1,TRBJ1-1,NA,CASSALTGEAEAFF,TGTGCCAGCAGCGCCCTAACAGGGGAGGCTGAAGCTTTCTTT
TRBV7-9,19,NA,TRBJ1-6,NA,CASSLEWDTNPSFNSPLHF,TGTGCCAGCAGCTTAGAGTGGGATACAAACCCCTCCTTTAATTCACCCCTCCACTTT
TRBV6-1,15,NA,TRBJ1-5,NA,CASILTANSNQPQHF,TGTGCCAGCATTCTGACCGCTAATAGCAATCAGCCCCAGCATTTT
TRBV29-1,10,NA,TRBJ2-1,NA,CSVGPFEQFF,TGCAGCGTTGGACCTTTTGAGCAGTTCTTC
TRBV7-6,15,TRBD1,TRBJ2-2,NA,CASSLSQGDTGELFF,TGTGCCAGCAGCTTAAGTCAGGGGGACACCGGGGAGCTGTTTTTT
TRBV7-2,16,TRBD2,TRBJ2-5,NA,CASTWGLAGGPGTQYF,TGTGCCAGCACCTGGGGACTAGCGGGGGGGCCTGGGACCCAGTACTTC
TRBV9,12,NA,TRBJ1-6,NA,CASSALQGNPHF,TGTGCCAGCAGCGCATTACAGGGAAACCCCCACTTT
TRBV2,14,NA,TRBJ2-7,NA,CASSEIRQPYEQYF,TGTGCCAGCAGTGAAATACGTCAGCCCTACGAGCAGTACTTC
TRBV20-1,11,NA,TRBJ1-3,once,CSGTGGNTIYF,TGCAGTGGGACTGGTGGAAACACCATATATTTT
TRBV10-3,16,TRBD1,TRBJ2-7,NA,CAISESGYRGAYEQYF,TGTGCCATCAGTGAGTCGGGATACAGGGGGGCCTACGAGCAGTACTTC